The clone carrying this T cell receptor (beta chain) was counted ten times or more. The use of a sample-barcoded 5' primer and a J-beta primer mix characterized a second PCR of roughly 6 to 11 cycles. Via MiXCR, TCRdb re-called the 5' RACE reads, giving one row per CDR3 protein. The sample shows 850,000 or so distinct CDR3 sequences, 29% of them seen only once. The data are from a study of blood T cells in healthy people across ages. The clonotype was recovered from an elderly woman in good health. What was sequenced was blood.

The CDR3 spells CSAPPPGQRNTEAFF. DNA for the CDR3: TGCAGTGCGCCTCCCCCGGGACAGAGGAACACTGAAGCTTTCTTT. The rearrangement uses TRBV20-1 and TRBJ1-1; 7 bases are shared with TRBD1. Germline loops: CDR1 DFQATT, CDR2 SNEGSKA (reference sequence). This CDR3 is built from 15 residues. Losses at the gene ends were 6 bases for V and 1 base for J; bases not matched to a gene: 11.